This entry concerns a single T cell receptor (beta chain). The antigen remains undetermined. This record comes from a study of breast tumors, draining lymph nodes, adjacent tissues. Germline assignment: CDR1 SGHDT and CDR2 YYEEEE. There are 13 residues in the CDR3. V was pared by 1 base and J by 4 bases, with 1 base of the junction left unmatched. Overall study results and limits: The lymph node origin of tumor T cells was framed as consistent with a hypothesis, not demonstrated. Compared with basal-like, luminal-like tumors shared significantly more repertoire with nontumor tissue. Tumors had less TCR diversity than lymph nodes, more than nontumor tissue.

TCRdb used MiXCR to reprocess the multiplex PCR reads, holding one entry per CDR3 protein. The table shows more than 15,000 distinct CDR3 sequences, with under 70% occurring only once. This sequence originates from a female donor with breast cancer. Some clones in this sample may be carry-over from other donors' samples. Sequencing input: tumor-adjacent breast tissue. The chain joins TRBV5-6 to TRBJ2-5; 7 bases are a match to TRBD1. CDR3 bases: TGTGCCAGCAGCTTGCAGGGGGTAGAGACCCAGTACTTC. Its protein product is CASSLQGVETQYF. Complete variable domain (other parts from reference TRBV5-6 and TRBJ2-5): DAGVTQSPTHLIKTRGQQVTLRCSPKSGHDTVSWYQQALGQGPQFIFQYYEEEERQRGNFPDRFSGHQFPNYSSELNVNALLLGDSALYLCASSLQGVETQYFGPGTRLLVL.